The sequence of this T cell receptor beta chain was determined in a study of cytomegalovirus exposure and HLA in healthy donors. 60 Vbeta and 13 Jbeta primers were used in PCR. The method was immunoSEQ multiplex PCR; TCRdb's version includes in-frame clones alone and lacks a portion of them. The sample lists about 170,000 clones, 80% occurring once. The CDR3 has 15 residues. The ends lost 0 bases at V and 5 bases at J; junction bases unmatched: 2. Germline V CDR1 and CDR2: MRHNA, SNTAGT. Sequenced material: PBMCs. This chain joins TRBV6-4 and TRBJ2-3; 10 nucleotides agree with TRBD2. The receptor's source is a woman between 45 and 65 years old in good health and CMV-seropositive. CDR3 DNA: TGTGCCAGCAGTGACTCATTAGCGGGGGGAGATACGCAGTATTTT. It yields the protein CASSDSLAGGDTQYF.